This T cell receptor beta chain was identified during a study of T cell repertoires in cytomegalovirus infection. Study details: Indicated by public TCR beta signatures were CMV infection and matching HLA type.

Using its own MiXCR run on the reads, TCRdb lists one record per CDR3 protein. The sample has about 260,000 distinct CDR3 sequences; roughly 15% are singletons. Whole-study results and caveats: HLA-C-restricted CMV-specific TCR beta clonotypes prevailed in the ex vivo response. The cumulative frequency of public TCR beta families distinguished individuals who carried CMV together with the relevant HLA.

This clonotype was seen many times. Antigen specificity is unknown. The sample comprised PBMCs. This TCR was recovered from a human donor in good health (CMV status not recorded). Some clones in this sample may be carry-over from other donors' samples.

CDR3 nucleotide sequence: TGTGCCAGCAGCCTCACTATTCCACCCAGCGGGGGGGCCTACTCCTACAATGAGCAGTTCTTC. Translating gives CASSLTIPPSGGAYSYNEQFF. This chain connects TRBV12-3 or TRBV12-4 to TRBJ2-1, with 10 positions matching TRBD2. This CDR3 has 21 amino acids. The V segment lost 6 bases and the J segment 0 bases; nucleotides outside the gene matches: 20.